A single sample is the source of the 15 T cell receptor beta chains below, sequenced in a study of T cell changes during pregnancy in multiple sclerosis. TCRdb keeps only in-frame clones here, not all; method: immunoSEQ multiplex PCR. The sample comprises some 50,000 clones, roughly 90% of which are singletons, and 1.5% rests with the top ten. The sample consisted of peripheral blood, taken in the first trimester of pregnancy. The receptor source for this set is a female donor in good health, enrolled as a control in a pregnancy study.

The V and J genes are TRBV9 and TRBJ2-3; 9 bases match TRBD2. Looked up from germline, CDR1 is SGDLS and CDR2 is YYNGEE. V lost 4 bases and J lost 4; bases outside the gene matches: 22. This CDR3 comprises 20 residues. The CDR3 DNA is TGTGCCAGCAGCCCGGGCAGAGGTTGGACTAGCGTAAAAGGGGCAGATACGCAGTATTTT. It encodes CASSPGRGWTSVKGADTQYF.

This chain connects TRBV7-2 to TRBJ2-2, with D perhaps TRBD2 (6 bases). In germline, CDR1 is SGHTA, CDR2 FQGNSA. Trimming took off 5 bases at V and 5 bases at J, with 15 bases between the two ends. This CDR3 contains 15 residues. The CDR3 here is CASSLRSRGTGELFF. In DNA, the CDR3 is TGTGCCAGCAGCCTACGGTCCCGGGGGACCGGGGAGCTGTTTTTT.

The V gene is TRBV5-4, the J gene TRBJ1-4; 9 nucleotides align to TRBD1. The V and J ends lost 5 bases and 8 bases, in that order; junction bases with no gene match: 7. Per the germline V gene, CDR1 is SGHNT and CDR2 is YYREEE (reference sequence). This CDR3 has 14 amino acids. The CDR3 is CASSLDRGSEKLFF. The CDR3 coding sequence is TGTGCCAGCAGTCTCGACAGGGGGAGCGAAAAACTGTTTTTT.

The J gene is TRBJ1-6, the V gene TRBV28; weak D call: TRBD1 (6 bases). The CDR3 is made up of 14 amino acids. Germline V CDR1 and CDR2: MDHEN, SYDVKM. Trimming pared 5 bases from V and 7 bases from J, leaving 12 bases between. Here the CDR3 reads CASSHKQGNSPLHF. CDR3 nucleotides: TGTGCCAGCAGTCATAAGCAGGGGAATTCACCCCTCCACTTT.

The rearrangement links TRBV29-1 to TRBJ2-1; TRBD1 matches at 7 bases. The V and J ends lost 8 bases and 6 bases, in that order; junction bases with no gene match: 13. The V gene's germline CDR1 is SQVTM and CDR2 ANQGSEA. This CDR3 comprises 14 residues. CDR3 nucleotides: TGCAGCTTACTGGACAGGCCTCTGGGCAATGAGCAGTTCTTC. As protein: CSLLDRPLGNEQFF.

The chain has TRBV19 and TRBJ1-2; a weak D match, TRBD1 (5 bases). V lost 5 bases and J 3 bases, leaving 16 bases between the germline ends. This CDR3 is built from 15 residues. The germline V gene encodes CDR1 LNHDA and CDR2 SQIVND (reference sequence). The CDR3 loop reads CASSFSGGAHYGYTF. Here the CDR3 DNA reads TGTGCCAGTAGTTTCAGCGGAGGGGCTCACTATGGCTACACCTTC.

The chain is built from TRBV10-3 and TRBJ2-2, with TRBD1 matching 8 bases. J was trimmed by 0 bases and V by 6 bases; bases with no gene match: 6. CDR1 and CDR2 (germline): ENHRY, SYGVKD. CDR3 length: 16 amino acids. Here the CDR3 reads CAIRIGQGPNTGELFF. Here the CDR3 DNA reads TGTGCCATCAGGATCGGACAGGGACCGAACACCGGGGAGCTGTTTTTT.

The chain recombines TRBV20-1 with TRBJ1-4, with D hard to call. Trimming left V 0 bases short and J 13 bases short, with 9 bases between. CDR1 and CDR2 (germline): DFQATT, SNEGSKA (reference sequence). CDR3 length equals 11 residues. CDR3 sequence (DNA): TGCAGTGCTAGAGAGAGGGAGATACTGTTTTTT. Translation: CSAREREILFF.

The rearrangement links TRBV11-2 to TRBJ1-1; no definite D call. V lost 2 bases and J lost 10, with 17 bases in between. The CDR3 covers 14 residues. The germline CDR1 and CDR2 sequences are SGHAT and FQNNGV. The CDR3 reads CASSLSSTKSAAFF. The CDR3 nucleotides are TGTGCCAGCAGCTTAAGTTCAACAAAATCTGCAGCTTTCTTT.

The rearrangement links TRBV7-9 to TRBJ2-7, with 7 nucleotides matching TRBD2. This CDR3 region has 14 residues. V shed 4 bases, J shed 6 bases, and the junction held 9 bases outside the gene matches. Germline V CDR1 and CDR2: SEHNR, FQNEAQ (reference sequence). This CDR3 is CASSSSRGYGEQYF. Here the CDR3 DNA reads TGTGCCAGCAGCTCGTCGCGGGGGTATGGCGAGCAGTACTTC. Combining the CDR3 with reference TRBV7-9 and TRBJ2-7 gives the whole variable domain DTGVSQNPRHKITKRGQNVTFRCDPISEHNRLYWYRQTLGQGPEFLTYFQNEAQLEKSRLLSDRFSAERPKGSFSTLEIQRTEQGDSAMYLCASSSSRGYGEQYFGPGTRLTVT.

The rearrangement joins TRBV7-2 to TRBJ1-1, with D perhaps TRBD1 (6 bases). The CDR3 length is 15 residues. The germline V and J ends were trimmed by 2 bases and 3 bases, with 13 bases remaining between them. CDR1 is SGHTA and CDR2 is FQGNSA in the germline V gene. The CDR3: CASSLSAGVHTEAFF. CDR3 nucleotides: TGTGCCAGCAGCTTATCGGCAGGGGTGCACACTGAAGCTTTCTTT.

Details on this clone: One junction end does not reproduce the germline sequence, and a read error may be involved. For the CDR3, the DNA is TGTGCCAGCAGTGAGGGTACACAGGGCACGCGGTATTTT. Translated: CASSEGTQGTRYF. The V gene is TRBV25-1, the J gene TRBJ2-3; TRBD1 might be the D (6 bases). This CDR3 spans 13 amino acids. CDR1 MGHDK and CDR2 SYGVNS come from the germline V gene.

This rearrangement joins TRBV5-1 to TRBJ2-3; 10 positions match TRBD2. The germline CDR1 and CDR2 sequences are SGHRS and YFSETQ. The CDR3 length is 16 residues. Trimming took 0 bases from V and 2 from J; bases not matched to a gene: 3. CDR3 sequence reads: CASSLGTSGITDTQYF. CDR3 nucleotides: TGCGCCAGCAGCTTGGGGACTAGCGGAATCACAGATACGCAGTATTTT.

This chain joins TRBV7-8 and TRBJ1-1, with TRBD1 as a possible D gene (6 bases). CDR1 is SGHVS, CDR2 FQNEAQ, per germline. CDR3 length: 14 amino acids. With 5 bases removed from V and 7 bases from J, the gap between germline ends came to 17 bases. Here the CDR3 reads CASSNRAVGGEAFF. In DNA form, the CDR3 reads TGTGCCAGCAGCAACAGGGCTGTGGGCGGTGAAGCTTTCTTT.

The chain couples TRBV7-8 to TRBJ1-5, with 7 bases identical to TRBD1. CDR1 is SGHVS, CDR2 FQNEAQ, per germline. CDR3 length: 11 residues. The junction had 0 bases not matched to a gene; V was cut back by 8 bases and J by 5 bases. The CDR3 nucleotides are TGTGCCAGCGGGACAGATCAGCCCCAGCATTTT. The encoded protein is CASGTDQPQHF.